A single sample is the source of the 8 T cell receptor beta chains below, sequenced in a study of blood T cell repertoires in COVID-19. Assay: immunoSEQ multiplex PCR; the TCRdb copy retains only in-frame clones and omits some. The sample consists of 300,000 to 400,000 clones, approximately 86% of them appearing once. Sample: peripheral blood. These TCRs come from a woman aged 55-70 years with COVID-19, enrolled during active disease.

The chain links TRBV5-1 to TRBJ2-5; 9 nucleotides line up with TRBD2. The V and J ends lost 2 bases and 2 bases, in that order; junction bases with no gene match: 7. The V gene's germline CDR1 is SGHRS and CDR2 YFSETQ. This CDR3 region has 16 residues. The CDR3 sequence is CASSFLAGAGQETQYF. Here the CDR3 DNA reads TGCGCCAGCAGCTTCTTAGCGGGGGCGGGGCAAGAGACCCAGTACTTC.

V and J are TRBV10-3 and TRBJ2-5; D is ambiguous. V lost 4 bases to trimming and J lost 6 bases, with 15 bases between them. The germline gives CDR1 ENHRY, CDR2 SYGVKD. The CDR3 runs 14 residues. CDR3: CAISADSAVQTQYF. Here the CDR3 DNA reads TGTGCCATCAGTGCAGACTCGGCTGTGCAGACCCAGTACTTC.

This clone was counted only a few times. The junction and the germline gene differ at one end; a read error may be behind it. The chain recombines TRBV19 with TRBJ2-5, with 9 bases fitting TRBD2. Germline CDR1 and CDR2: LNHDA and SQIVND (reference sequence). The CDR3 extends over 12 amino acids. In DNA, the CDR3 is TGTGCCAGTAGTATAGGCGGACTAGCGACACACTTC. This codes for CASSIGGLATHF.

The chain carries TRBV6-6 and TRBJ1-5; 7 nucleotides agree with TRBD1. V shed 3 bases, J shed 0 bases, and the junction held 5 bases outside the gene matches. The CDR3 runs 16 residues. The germline V gene has CDR1 MNHNY and CDR2 SVGAGI (reference sequence). CDR3 coding DNA: TGTGCCAGCAGTTATCCAGACAGGGATAGCAATCAGCCCCAGCATTTT. Translation: CASSYPDRDSNQPQHF.

The rearrangement uses TRBV11-2 and TRBJ1-3; D might be TRBD1 (6 bases). V was trimmed by 4 bases and J by 0 bases, leaving 13 bases between them. The CDR3 is 16 residues long. Germline values: CDR1 SGHAT, CDR2 FQNNGV. CDR3 residues: CASSSEGGGSGNTIYF. The CDR3 DNA follows: TGTGCCAGCAGCTCAGAGGGAGGGGGCTCTGGAAACACCATATATTTT.

The chain employs TRBV11-2 and TRBJ2-5; 7 bases agree with TRBD1. V lost 2 bases and J lost 5; bases outside the gene matches: 11. The CDR3 has 16 residues. Germline values: CDR1 SGHAT, CDR2 FQNNGV. For the CDR3, the DNA is TGTGCCAGCAGCTTAAGGACAGGCAAGAAGGTGGAGACCCAGTACTTC. Its protein is CASSLRTGKKVETQYF.

The chain joins TRBV4-1 to TRBJ1-2; TRBD1 matches at 9 bases. The CDR3 consists of 14 residues. Germline trimming cut 4 bases from V and 2 bases from J; bases unmatched to any gene: 2. Germline CDR1 is MGHRA and CDR2 is YSYEKL. The DNA of the CDR3 is TGCGCCAGCAGCCGGGACAGGGCAAACTATGGCTACACCTTC. Encoded protein: CASSRDRANYGYTF.

This clone appeared a single time. The chain links TRBV7-8 to TRBJ2-2, with 13 bases that match TRBD2. Germline-derived CDR1 and CDR2 are SGHVS and FQNEAQ. The CDR3 has 15 amino acids. Trimming took 4 bases from V and 6 from J; bases not matched to a gene: 2. CDR3 sequence: CASSSTSGGAGELFF. The CDR3 DNA is TGTGCCAGCAGCTCCACTAGCGGGGGGGCCGGGGAGCTGTTTTTT.